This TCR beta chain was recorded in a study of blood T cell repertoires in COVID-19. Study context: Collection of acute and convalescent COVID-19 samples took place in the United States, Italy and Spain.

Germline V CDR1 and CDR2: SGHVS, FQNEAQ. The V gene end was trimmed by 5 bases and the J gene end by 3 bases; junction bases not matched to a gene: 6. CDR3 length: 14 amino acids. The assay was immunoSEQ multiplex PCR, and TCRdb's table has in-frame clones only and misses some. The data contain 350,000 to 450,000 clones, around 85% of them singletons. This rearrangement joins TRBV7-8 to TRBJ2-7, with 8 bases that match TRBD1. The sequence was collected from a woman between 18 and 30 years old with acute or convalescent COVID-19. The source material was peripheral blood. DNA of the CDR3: TGTGCCAGCAGCGCCCGGGACAGGAGCTACGAGCAGTACTTC. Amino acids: CASSARDRSYEQYF.